This T cell receptor (beta chain) derives from a study of beta chain features in type 1 diabetes. Findings and limits, study-wide: Shorter TCRB CDR3s, moderately but significantly so, were found in Type 1 diabetes patients in all four CD4+ subsets. Patients showed naive, central memory and Treg TCRB repertoires that appeared more similar than those of healthy donors.

Since all of the isolated RNA was reverse transcribed, expressed TCRB transcripts were what got sequenced. Sequencing used immunoSEQ multiplex PCR; TCRdb keeps in-frame clones, though not all of them. The top ten clones hold just over 0.015% of a sample with roughly 310,000 clones, 9.5% to 11% of them seen once. Worth noting for this clone: Its antigen is undetermined. The sample contains more than one DNA sequence encoding this CDR3.

The CDR3 contains 14 residues. The germline V gene encodes CDR1 LGHNA and CDR2 YNFKEQ. V lost 0 bases and J lost 6, with 9 bases in between. The receptor was derived from a woman in her thirties in good health. V and J are TRBV4-2 and TRBJ1-5, with D possibly TRBD1 on 5 matching bases. Sequenced: naive CD4+ T cells from blood. CDR3 DNA: TGTGCCAGCAGCCAAGAGGGCAGGGCTCAGCCCCAGCATTTT. Translated, it gives CASSQEGRAQPQHF.